This TCR beta chain came from a study of shared clonotypes between healthy human individuals. Unmatched junction bases numbered 15, after V lost 4 bases and J lost 12 bases. The CDR3 extends over 14 amino acids. The V gene's germline CDR1 is SGHDT and CDR2 YYEEEE. Healthy HIV-negative adults without recent acute infections or vaccinations served as donors. Donors comprised only Caucasian adults living in Nashville, Tennessee. Here immunoSEQ multiplex PCR was the method, and the copy in TCRdb shows in-frame clones only, minus some. Among about 1 million clones listed, 65% to 75% were seen once. The genes are TRBV5-6 and TRBJ2-7, with 8 bases that match TRBD2. Sequenced material: memory CD4+ T cells sorted from blood. The subset denotes: CD45RA-negative fraction. This TCR derives from a young man in good health. The CDR3 protein is CASSPSTGLGVRYF. CDR3 sequence (DNA): TGTGCCAGCAGCCCATCTACGGGACTAGGGGTCCGGTACTTC. Combining the CDR3 with reference TRBV5-6 and TRBJ2-7 gives the whole variable domain DAGVTQSPTHLIKTRGQQVTLRCSPKSGHDTVSWYQQALGQGPQFIFQYYEEEERQRGNFPDRFSGHQFPNYSSELNVNALLLGDSALYLCASSPSTGLGVRYFGPGTRLTVT.